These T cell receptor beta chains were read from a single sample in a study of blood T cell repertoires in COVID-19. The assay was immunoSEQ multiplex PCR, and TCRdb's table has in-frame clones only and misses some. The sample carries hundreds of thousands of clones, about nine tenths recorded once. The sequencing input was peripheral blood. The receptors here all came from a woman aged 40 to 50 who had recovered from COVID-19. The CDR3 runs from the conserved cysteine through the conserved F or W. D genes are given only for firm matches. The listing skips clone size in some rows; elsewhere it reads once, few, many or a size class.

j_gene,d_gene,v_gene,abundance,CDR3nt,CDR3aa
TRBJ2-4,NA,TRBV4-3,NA,TGCGCCAGCAGCCAAGATTCGAGACGCGGATTAGAAAACATTCAGTACTTC,CASSQDSRRGLENIQYF
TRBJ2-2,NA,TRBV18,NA,TGTGCCAGCTCACTGGCGGCACCCACGAACACCGGGGAGCTGTTTTTT,CASSLAAPTNTGELFF
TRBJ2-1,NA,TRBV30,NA,TGTGCCTGGACCAAGGGGGGGAACTACAATGAGCAGTTCTTC,CAWTKGGNYNEQFF
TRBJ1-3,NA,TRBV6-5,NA,TGTGCCAGCAGTTACAACTCGGACACTGGAAACACCATATATTTT,CASSYNSDTGNTIYF
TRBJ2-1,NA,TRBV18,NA,TGTGCCAGCTCACCCGGACACTCCAGGGGTGAGCAGTTCTTC,CASSPGHSRGEQFF
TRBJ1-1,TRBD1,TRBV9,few,TGTGCCAGCAGCGGGACAGGGGTAATGAACACTGAAGCTTTCTTT,CASSGTGVMNTEAFF
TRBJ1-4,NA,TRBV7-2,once,TGTGCCAGCAGCCCCAGGGGCGAAAAACTGTTTTTT,CASSPRGEKLFF
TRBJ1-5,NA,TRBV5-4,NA,TGTGCCAGCAGCTTGGATGGCGGGGTTAGCAATCAGCCCCAGCATTTT,CASSLDGGVSNQPQHF
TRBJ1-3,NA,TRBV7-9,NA,TGTGCCAGCAGCTCCCAACTGATCTCTGGAAACACCATATATTTT,CASSSQLISGNTIYF
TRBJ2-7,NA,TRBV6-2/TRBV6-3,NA,TGTGCCAGCAGTTACGGGCGGGGTAGCTCCTACGAGCAGTACTTC,CASSYGRGSSYEQYF
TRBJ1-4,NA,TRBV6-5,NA,TGTGCCACCATTCCACTTACAACTAATGAAAAACTGTTTTTT,CATIPLTTNEKLFF
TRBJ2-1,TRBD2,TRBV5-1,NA,TGCGCCAGCAGCTTTAGCGGGGGGGTCGTAAATGAGCAGTTCTTC,CASSFSGGVVNEQFF
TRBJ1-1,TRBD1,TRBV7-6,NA,TGTGCCAGCACTACTTGGGACAGGGGGTTCGGAAACACTGAAGCTTTCTTT,CASTTWDRGFGNTEAFF
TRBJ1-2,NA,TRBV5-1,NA,TGCGCCAGCAGCTCGATTGGGGGGGTGGACTATGGCTACACCTTC,CASSSIGGVDYGYTF
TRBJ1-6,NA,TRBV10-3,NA,TGTGCCATCAGTGGGGGGGAGCGTTCACCCCTCCACTTT,CAISGGERSPLHF
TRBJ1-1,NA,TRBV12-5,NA,TGTGCTAGTGGTCTTAGGGGAGAAGCTTTCTTT,CASGLRGEAFF
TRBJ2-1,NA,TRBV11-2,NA,TGTGCCAGCAGCTTAGAGGGGGCCTTAAACAATGAGCAGTTCTTC,CASSLEGALNNEQFF
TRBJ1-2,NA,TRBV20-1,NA,TGCATCCCAAGGAGCTATGGCTACACCTTC,CIPRSYGYTF
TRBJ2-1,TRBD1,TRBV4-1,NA,TGCGCCAGCAGCCTAAGGACAGGGGCGAATGAGCAGTTCTTC,CASSLRTGANEQFF
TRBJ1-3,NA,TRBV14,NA,TGTGCCAGCAGCATCCGCACAGACCCCTCTGGAAACACCATATATTTT,CASSIRTDPSGNTIYF
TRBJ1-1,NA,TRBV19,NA,TGTGCCAGTTCTGCCCACAGGAACACTGAAGCTTTCTTT,CASSAHRNTEAFF
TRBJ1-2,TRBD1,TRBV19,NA,TGTGCCAGTAAAGTTGTCGGCCAGGGGGCCTATGGCTACACCTTC,CASKVVGQGAYGYTF
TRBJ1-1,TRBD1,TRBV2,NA,TGTGCCAGCAGCCCCGGACAGGGAAGCACTGAAGCTTTCTTT,CASSPGQGSTEAFF
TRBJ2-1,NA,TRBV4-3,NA,TGCGCCAGCAGCCAAGATGAGTTTCGGGAGCAGTTCTTC,CASSQDEFREQFF